This TCR beta chain is from a study of identical twins. Points from the study as a whole: A lower insertion count was a feature of abundant cord blood beta clonotypes, with no such feature in memory repertoires.

Germline V gives CDR1 SGHTA, CDR2 FQGNSA. The CDR3 loop spans 14 amino acids. Trimming took 5 bases from V and 5 from J, leaving 12 bases between them. TCRdb redid the calling of the 5' RACE reads with MiXCR, one entry per CDR3 protein. The sample carries about 520,000 distinct CDR3 sequences, approximately 22% recorded once. This clonotype occurred a few times. Its cognate antigen is unknown. This same sample was also part of a study on T cells expressing NK-cell markers. From that study: Sorted T-cell subsets CD3+CD56+NKG2C+, CD3+CD56+NKG2C- and CD3+CD56-NKG2C+ were TCR beta-sequenced. These clonotypes, the leaders elsewhere, also led the CD3+CD56-NKG2C+ fraction in several donors.

The chain is built from TRBV7-2 and TRBJ2-2; D unclear. Sequences were obtained from CD4+ T cells sorted from blood. The sequence was collected from a woman aged 18-30 years in good health. As DNA, the CDR3 is TGTGCCAGCAGCCGTGGCACCAAAACCGGGGAGCTGTTTTTT. Amino acids: CASSRGTKTGELFF. Drawing the rest from reference TRBV7-2 and TRBJ2-2, the complete variable domain is GAGVSQSPSNKVTEKGKDVELRCDPISGHTALYWYRQSLGQGLEFLIYFQGNSAPDKSGLPSDRFSAERTGGSVSTLTIQRTQQEDSAVYLCASSRGTKTGELFFGEGSRLTVL.